This T cell receptor (beta chain) derives from a study of T cell clonotyping in hematopoietic cell transplantation. Whole-study context: Recipient samples before transplant were obtained post-cytoreduction. Findings and limits, study-wide: Few recipient clonotypes overlapped donors; over 97% were de novo at given depth. Graft donor and pretransplant recipient Inverse Simpson Index values predicted broader posttransplant TCR diversity.

Documented time point: recipient sample about 28 days before transplant, after cytoreduction. Recipients were bled about 28 days pretransplant and at posttransplant days 30, 100, 180. CDR1 and CDR2 (germline): DFQATT, SNEGSKA (reference sequence). The CDR3 totals 11 residues. The V gene lost 0 bases and the J gene lost 8 bases, with 7 bases spanning the gap. Notes on this clone: Its specificity is unknown.

TCRdb's table, derived via immunoSEQ multiplex PCR, lists solely in-frame clones and lacks some. The sample yields approximately 11,000 clones, around 90% seen once. The V and J genes are TRBV20-1 and TRBJ1-2, with D unresolved. Sequenced here: peripheral blood mononuclear cells, sampled before stem cell transplant. This TCR came from a woman aged 40 to 50 with acute myeloid leukemia. Some clones in this sample may be carry-over from other donors' samples. The CDR3 reads CSAREGLGYTF. In nucleotides, the CDR3 is TGCAGTGCTAGAGAAGGATTAGGCTACACCTTC.